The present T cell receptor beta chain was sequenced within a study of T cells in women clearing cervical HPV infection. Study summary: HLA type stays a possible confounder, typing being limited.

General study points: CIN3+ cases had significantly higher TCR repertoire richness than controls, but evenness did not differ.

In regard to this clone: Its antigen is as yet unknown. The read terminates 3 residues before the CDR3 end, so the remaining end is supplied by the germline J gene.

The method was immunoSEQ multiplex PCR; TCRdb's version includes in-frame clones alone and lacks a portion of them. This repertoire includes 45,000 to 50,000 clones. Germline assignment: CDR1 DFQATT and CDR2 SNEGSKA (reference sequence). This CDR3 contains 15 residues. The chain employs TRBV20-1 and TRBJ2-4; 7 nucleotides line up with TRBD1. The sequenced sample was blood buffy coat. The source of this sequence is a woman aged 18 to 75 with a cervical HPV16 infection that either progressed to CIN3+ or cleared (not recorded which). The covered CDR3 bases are TGCAGTGCTAGAGACAGGGACAGCACTCTTTATGGT. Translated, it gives CSARDRDSTLYG. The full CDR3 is CSARDRDSTLYGQYF.